The 18 T cell receptor beta chains reported below all come from one sample, sequenced in a study of blood T cell repertoires in COVID-19. Here immunoSEQ multiplex PCR was the method, and the copy in TCRdb shows in-frame clones only, minus some. Seen here are roughly 200,000 clones, more than 80% observed once, and the top ten hold 6.2%. Sample: PBMCs or T cells enriched from blood (not recorded which). These receptors came from a man aged 40-49 years who had recovered from COVID-19.

This chain connects TRBV4-2 to TRBJ1-5, with D maybe TRBD1 (5 bases). The CDR3 spans 15 residues. V shed 0 bases and J shed 6 bases, with 12 bases lying between them. From germline, CDR1 is LGHNA and CDR2 YNFKEQ. The CDR3 DNA sequence: TGTGCCAGCAGCCAAGACCTGGGGGGAGGTCAGCCCCAGCATTTT. Amino acids: CASSQDLGGGQPQHF.

The rearrangement uses TRBV5-6 and TRBJ1-2; D is possibly TRBD1 (5 bases). This CDR3 contains 13 residues. The germline V and J ends were trimmed by 0 bases and 3 bases, with 6 bases remaining between them. The germline V gene has CDR1 SGHDT and CDR2 YYEEEE. CDR3 loop: CASSLGGYYGYTF. In nucleotides, the CDR3 is TGTGCCAGCAGCTTGGGGGGCTACTATGGCTACACCTTC.

This sequence joins TRBV30 and TRBJ2-5; 8 bases align to TRBD2. This CDR3 has 13 residues. V lost 3 bases to trimming and J lost 4 bases; unmatched junction nucleotides: 4. In germline, CDR1 is GTSNPN, CDR2 SVGIG (reference sequence). The CDR3 DNA is TGTGCCTGGAGAACTAGCGGTCCAGAGACCCAGTACTTC. Translating it yields CAWRTSGPETQYF. Full variable domain (outside the CDR3, taken from reference TRBV30 and TRBJ2-5): SQTIHQWPATLVQPVGSPLSLECTVEGTSNPNLYWYRQAAGRGLQLLFYSVGIGQISSEVPQNLSASRPQDRQFILSSKKLLLSDSGFYLCAWRTSGPETQYFGPGTRLLVL.

The chain links TRBV27 to TRBJ2-1, with TRBD1 identical over 7 bases. CDR1 is MNHEY and CDR2 is SMNVEV in the germline V gene (reference sequence). The CDR3 covers 12 residues. The trim removed 6 bases at V and 16 bases at J, leaving 12 bases unmatched. The CDR3 DNA reads as TGTGCCAGCAGCCCAGGGACAGACCCAGCATTCTTC. Translated, it gives CASSPGTDPAFF.

The chain is built from TRBV6-2 or TRBV6-3 and TRBJ2-1, with 12 bases that match TRBD2. The CDR3 is 17 amino acids. The trim removed 5 bases at V and 4 bases at J, leaving 9 bases unmatched. CDR1 MNHEY and CDR2 SVGEGT come from the germline V gene. The CDR3 here is CASSPRLAGVDYNEQFF. DNA of the CDR3: TGTGCCAGCAGTCCACGACTAGCGGGAGTGGATTACAATGAGCAGTTCTTC.

The chain couples TRBV27 to TRBJ1-4, with a possible D match to TRBD1 (6 bases). V was shortened by 5 bases and J by 0 bases, with 10 bases between the two germline ends. Germline CDR1 and CDR2: MNHEY and SMNVEV (reference sequence). The CDR3 extends over 15 amino acids. The CDR3: CASSTAGATNEKLFF. The CDR3 DNA reads as TGTGCCAGCAGTACGGCAGGGGCAACTAATGAAAAACTGTTTTTT. Full variable domain (outside the CDR3, taken from reference TRBV27 and TRBJ1-4): EAQVTQNPRYLITVTGKKLTVTCSQNMNHEYMSWYRQDPGLGLRQIYYSMNVEVTDKGDVPEGYKVSRKEKRNFPLILESPSPNQTSLYFCASSTAGATNEKLFFGSGTQLSVL.

The V and J genes are TRBV12-5 and TRBJ1-2; a weak D match, TRBD1 (5 bases). Germline CDR1 is LGHNT and CDR2 is FRNRAP. The ends were cut back, 0 bases at V and 8 bases at J, with 19 bases in the middle. The length of the CDR3 is 16 residues. The CDR3 DNA sequence: TGTGCTAGTGGTTTGGTACTCGGCAGGGAGGTTGGAGGCTACACCTTC. Protein: CASGLVLGREVGGYTF.

This rearrangement joins TRBV10-3 to TRBJ1-1; 10 bases map to TRBD1. Germline loops: CDR1 ENHRY, CDR2 SYGVKD. The CDR3 totals 16 residues. V lost 3 bases and J lost 4; bases outside the gene matches: 8. This CDR3 is CAISDPPGQGSTEAFF. CDR3 sequence (DNA): TGTGCCATCAGTGACCCTCCGGGACAGGGGAGCACTGAAGCTTTCTTT.

V gene TRBV21-1 combines with J gene TRBJ2-7; TRBD1 is the table's D call, not checked against the DNA. TRBV21-1 is an annotated pseudogene. The CDR3 consists of 15 residues. CDR3 sequence reads: CASTGGTGLSYEQYF. Here the CDR3 DNA reads TGTGCCAGCACAGGCGGGACAGGGTTGTCCTACGAGCAGTACTTC.

The CDR3 region is CASSIRDRSYEQYF. The CDR3 DNA reads TGTGCCAGCAGTATACGGGACAGATCCTACGAGCAGTACTTC. The V call is TRBV6-5, the J call TRBJ2-7; TRBD1 matches at 7 bases. Trimming at V came to 5 bases and at J to 1 base, leaving 5 bases not matched to a gene. From germline, CDR1 is MNHEY and CDR2 SVGAGI. The CDR3 is made up of 14 amino acids.

With respect to this clone: The sample carries other DNA sequences with the same CDR3. The chain has TRBV18 and TRBJ1-6; the match to TRBD1 covers 9 bases. Per the germline V gene, CDR1 is KGHSH and CDR2 is LQKENI. The V gene end was trimmed by 2 bases and the J gene end by 7 bases; junction bases not matched to a gene: 0. The CDR3 sequence is 14 residues long. CDR3 DNA sequence: TGTGCCAGCTCACCAGGGACAGGGAATTCACCCCTCCACTTT. Translation: CASSPGTGNSPLHF.

V gene TRBV5-5 combines with J gene TRBJ2-7; possible D gene TRBD2, 5 bases. Germline V gene lookup returns CDR1 SGHKS and CDR2 YYEKEE (reference sequence). Trimming took off 0 bases at V and 3 bases at J, with 10 bases between the two ends. There are 14 residues in the CDR3. The CDR3 bases are TGTGCCAGCAGCTTGGCCGGACTCGACTACGAGCAGTACTTC. Translated: CASSLAGLDYEQYF. Full variable domain (rest looked up from reference TRBV5-5 and TRBJ2-7): DAGVTQSPTHLIKTRGQQVTLRCSPISGHKSVSWYQQVLGQGPQFIFQYYEKEERGRGNFPDRFSARQFPNYSSELNVNALLLGDSALYLCASSLAGLDYEQYFGPGTRLTVT.

The rearrangement uses TRBV20-1 and TRBJ1-5; 7 bases align to TRBD1. V shed 6 bases and J 9 bases; nucleotides not matched to a gene: 20. The length of the CDR3 is 16 residues. Germline V gene lookup returns CDR1 DFQATT and CDR2 SNEGSKA (reference sequence). CDR3 amino acids: CSASPYAGTEQGPQHF. CDR3 sequence (DNA): TGCAGTGCAAGTCCCTACGCCGGGACAGAGCAAGGGCCCCAGCATTTT.

The sample holds a few counts of this clone. The chain combines TRBV19 with TRBJ2-2, with D hard to call. Germline CDR1 LNHDA, CDR2 SQIVND (reference sequence). Trimming shortened V by 5 bases and J by 6 bases, and 7 bases separated the two germline ends. The CDR3 is 12 residues long. In nucleotides, the CDR3 is TGTGCCAGTAGTCCACGGGCCGGGGAGCTGTTTTTT. It specifies CASSPRAGELFF.

The V call is TRBV5-1, the J call TRBJ1-2; 8 positions match TRBD1. This CDR3 spans 12 amino acids. V lost 9 bases to trimming and J lost 8 bases; unmatched junction nucleotides: 9. CDR1 and CDR2 (germline): SGHRS, YFSETQ. The CDR3 protein is CAIDRGDDGYTF. The CDR3, as DNA: TGCGCCATCGACAGGGGAGACGACGGCTACACCTTC.

The gene calls are TRBV2 and TRBJ2-5, with TRBD1 identical over 7 bases. Germline trimming cut 6 bases from V and 4 bases from J; bases unmatched to any gene: 11. CDR3 size: 15 residues. Germline V gene data show CDR1 as SNHLY and CDR2 as FYNNEI. CDR3 in DNA: TGTGCCAGCAGCGCCGACGGGACAGCAGGAGAGACCCAGTACTTC. Its translation: CASSADGTAGETQYF.

The CDR3 protein is CASSIAGIPGNTIYF. DNA for the CDR3: TGTGCCAGTAGTATAGCGGGGATCCCTGGAAACACCATATATTTT. The gene calls are TRBV19 and TRBJ1-3; D is uncertain. Germline-derived CDR1 and CDR2 are LNHDA and SQIVND (reference sequence). V lost 1 base and J 2 bases, leaving 9 bases between the germline ends. This CDR3 is 15 amino acids long.

The V gene is TRBV11-3, the J gene TRBJ2-1, with 10 bases fitting TRBD1. This CDR3 has 15 amino acids. Germline lookup yields CDR1 SGHNT and CDR2 YENEEA. J gave up 10 bases and V 2 bases, and 8 bases lay outside the gene matches. CDR3 coding DNA: TGTGCCAGCAGCTTAAGCAGTGGGACAGGGGACGAGCAGTTCTTC. Encoded protein: CASSLSSGTGDEQFF.